This entry lists 6 T cell receptor beta chains sequenced from one sample in a study of early T cells in non-severe SARS-CoV-2 infection. TCRdb ran MiXCR on the 5' RACE reads and lists one entry per CDR3 protein. The repertoire has around 57,000 distinct CDR3 sequences, about 9.9% of them found once; the top ten carry roughly a tenth. The sequencing sample was made of whole blood. These receptors all come from an adult who was a healthcare worker with PCR-confirmed SARS-CoV-2 infection or an uninfected control (not recorded which).

This clonotype was counted at least ten times. V usage is TRBV9 and J usage is TRBJ2-2; D unclear. This CDR3 spans 14 amino acids. Germline V CDR1 and CDR2: SGDLS, YYNGEE. V lost 2 bases and J 6 bases, leaving 11 bases between the germline ends. CDR3 amino acids: CASSVQATAGELFF. The CDR3 DNA reads as TGTGCCAGCAGCGTTCAGGCAACCGCCGGGGAGCTGTTTTTT.

This clonotype was found many times. In DNA, the CDR3 is TGTGCCAGCAGCCCCGGTGGGAGCGGGGGCACAGAGACCCAGTACTTC. Encoded protein: CASSPGGSGGTETQYF. The genes are TRBV5-4 and TRBJ2-5; 8 bases are a match to TRBD2. With V trimmed by 4 bases and J by 4 bases, 12 bases remained unmatched. The CDR3 covers 16 residues. Germline assignment: CDR1 SGHNT and CDR2 YYREEE (reference sequence). Using reference TRBV5-4 and TRBJ2-5 for the parts outside the CDR3, the full variable domain is ETGVTQSPTHLIKTRGQQVTLRCSSQSGHNTVSWYQQALGQGPQFIFQYYREEENGRGNFPPRFSGLQFPNYSSELNVNALELDDSALYLCASSPGGSGGTETQYFGPGTRLLVL.

V and J are TRBV7-2 and TRBJ1-3; 7 bases align to TRBD1. V lost 5 bases and J lost 4; bases outside the gene matches: 5. The CDR3 runs to 14 residues. Germline CDR1 and CDR2: SGHTA and FQGNSA. CDR3 DNA sequence: TGTGCCAGCAGCCGGACAGGATTAGGAAACACCATATATTTT. Translation: CASSRTGLGNTIYF.

This clonotype was picked up a small number of times. The rearrangement links TRBV7-3 to TRBJ2-1, with 7 bases lining up with TRBD1. The germline V gene has CDR1 SGHTA and CDR2 FQGTGA. After removal of 5 bases from V and 4 bases from J, the junction contained 11 bases not matched to a gene. This CDR3 is 16 amino acids long. The chain's CDR3 is CASSPPGGTLYNEQFF. CDR3 in DNA: TGTGCCAGCAGCCCCCCAGGGGGAACCCTTTACAATGAGCAGTTCTTC.

This clonotype has more than one count but fewer than ten. V gene TRBV20-1 combines with J gene TRBJ2-1, with 12 bases lining up with TRBD2. With 6 bases clipped from V and 9 bases from J, the junction kept 9 bases outside the gene matches. CDR1 is DFQATT and CDR2 is SNEGSKA in the germline V gene (reference sequence). The CDR3 runs 14 residues. The DNA of the CDR3 is TGCAGTGCCTTCCTAGCGGGGGGGGTAGGTGAGCAGTTCTTC. It codes for CSAFLAGGVGEQFF.

This clonotype has at least ten counts. The chain recombines TRBV12-3 or TRBV12-4 with TRBJ2-2; D is uncertain. CDR3 length: 12 amino acids. V was trimmed by 5 bases and J by 6 bases, leaving 7 bases between them. CDR3 in amino acids: CASSPGPGELFF. The CDR3, as DNA: TGTGCCAGCAGTCCAGGCCCCGGGGAGCTGTTTTTT.